A selection of T cell receptor beta chains follows, all from one sample in a study of EBV T-cell therapy then PD-1 blockade in nasopharyngeal carcinoma. Their antigen targets remain unknown. Sequencing was performed with immunoSEQ multiplex PCR; in TCRdb, only in-frame clones are kept and a portion is missing. The data show around 22,000 clones, about 79% seen once. The sample in question was CD8+ T cells from blood, obtained at day -245 from a patient whose treatment included autologous EBV-specific T cells and nivolumab. The receptor source for this set is a man aged 35 to 55 with nasopharyngeal carcinoma. Each CDR3 is given with its conserved first and last residue. The D gene is left open where the match is weak. Clone size is given for some rows only: seen once, a few or many times, or a class if the clone is expanded.

cdr3_length,clone_size,v_call,d_call,j_call,cdr3_aa,cdr3_nt
15,-,TRBV2,-,TRBJ1-1,CASSEVDSGNTEAFF,TGTGCCAGCAGTGAGGTGGACAGCGGAAACACTGAAGCTTTCTTT
13,-,TRBV19,-,TRBJ1-1,CASNDRLNTEAFF,TGTGCCTCTAACGACAGACTGAACACTGAAGCTTTCTTT
15,-,TRBV5-1,TRBD1,TRBJ1-1,CASRGQGPLNTEAFF,TGCGCCAGCAGGGGACAGGGGCCATTGAACACTGAAGCTTTCTTT
16,-,TRBV4-3,TRBD1,TRBJ2-3,CASSQAVGGWADTQYF,TGCGCCAGCAGCCAGGCTGTAGGGGGCTGGGCAGATACGCAGTATTTT
14,-,TRBV7-9,-,TRBJ1-1,CASRAITEHGEAFF,TGTGCCAGCAGGGCGATCACAGAGCATGGTGAAGCTTTCTTT
14,few,TRBV9,-,TRBJ2-7,CASSVGSGRYEQYF,TGTGCCAGCAGCGTAGGATCGGGGAGATACGAGCAGTACTTC
14,-,TRBV6-2/TRBV6-3,-,TRBJ1-5,CASSLGYSNQPQHF,TGTGCCAGCAGTTTAGGATACAGCAATCAGCCCCAGCATTTT
16,-,TRBV6-2/TRBV6-3,TRBD2,TRBJ2-3,CASSYPPGGGTDTQYF,TGTGCCAGCAGTTACCCTCCGGGGGGGGGCACAGATACGCAGTATTTT
15,-,TRBV28,-,TRBJ2-2,CASSLLSRQTGELFF,TGTGCCAGCAGTTTATTGTCTAGGCAAACCGGGGAGCTGTTTTTT
12,-,TRBV19,TRBD1,TRBJ2-1,CASRGTGNEQFF,TGTGCCAGTAGAGGGACAGGGAATGAGCAGTTCTTC
14,-,TRBV7-6,-,TRBJ1-5,CASSLQGINQPQHF,TGTGCCAGCAGCTTACAGGGGATCAATCAGCCCCAGCATTTT
13,-,TRBV6-4,-,TRBJ2-1,CASSVSTYNEQFF,TGTGCCAGCAGTGTCAGTACCTACAATGAGCAGTTCTTC
13,few,TRBV6-4,-,TRBJ2-2,CASSEANTGELFF,TGTGCCAGCAGTGAAGCGAACACCGGGGAGCTGTTTTTT
14,-,TRBV9,-,TRBJ1-5,CASSARDTPGPQHF,TGTGCCAGCAGCGCGCGGGACACCCCGGGGCCCCAGCATTTT
14,once,TRBV30,-,TRBJ2-3,CAWNRGGDADTQYF,TGTGCCTGGAATAGGGGGGGAGATGCAGATACGCAGTATTTT
12,-,TRBV19,-,TRBJ1-1,CASSVPGAEAFF,TGTGCCAGTAGTGTTCCGGGGGCTGAAGCTTTCTTT
15,-,TRBV4-3,TRBD1,TRBJ2-7,CASSQDGTGTYEQYF,TGCGCCAGCAGCCAGGACGGGACAGGGACTTACGAGCAGTACTTC
15,-,TRBV4-3,-,TRBJ2-3,CASSQGDNPSDTQYF,TGCGCCAGCAGCCAGGGTGACAATCCGTCTGATACGCAGTATTTT
14,-,TRBV18,-,TRBJ2-7,CASSPTGTYYEQYF,TGTGCCAGCTCACCCACTGGGACATACTACGAGCAGTACTTC
15,-,TRBV27,TRBD2,TRBJ2-3,CASSLLAGGRDTQYF,TGTGCCAGCAGTTTACTAGCGGGGGGGCGAGATACGCAGTATTTT
17,-,TRBV2,-,TRBJ2-1,CASSEADGKSSYNEQFF,TGTGCCAGCAGTGAAGCGGATGGTAAAAGCTCCTACAATGAGCAGTTCTTC
16,-,TRBV2,TRBD2,TRBJ2-3,CASSVEGTMSTDTQYF,TGTGCCAGCAGTGTGGAAGGGACTATGAGCACAGATACGCAGTATTTT
15,-,TRBV6-4,TRBD2,TRBJ2-3,CASSDSGGSTDTQYF,TGTGCCAGCAGTGACTCCGGGGGGAGCACAGATACGCAGTATTTT
13,-,TRBV27,-,TRBJ1-2,CASSLSIWDGYTF,TGTGCCAGCAGTTTATCGATCTGGGATGGCTACACCTTC
12,-,TRBV5-6,-,TRBJ1-5,CASSFGGQPQHF,TGTGCCAGCAGCTTCGGGGGGCAGCCCCAGCATTTT
15,-,TRBV13,TRBD1,TRBJ2-7,CASSLVRDSYYEQYF,TGTGCCAGCAGCTTAGTAAGGGACAGCTACTACGAGCAGTACTTC
12,-,TRBV29-1,-,TRBJ1-1,CSAGRLNTEAFF,TGCAGCGCAGGGCGTCTGAACACTGAAGCTTTCTTT
15,-,TRBV3-1/TRBV3-2,TRBD1,TRBJ2-1,CASSQGTGEVDEQFF,TGTGCCAGCAGCCAAGGGACAGGGGAGGTCGATGAGCAGTTCTTC
13,-,TRBV29-1,-,TRBJ2-7,CSVVAGPSYEQYF,TGCAGCGTTGTCGCGGGGCCCTCCTACGAGCAGTACTTC
14,-,TRBV19,TRBD1,TRBJ2-2,CASYLGTGTGELFF,TGTGCCAGTTATCTCGGGACAGGGACCGGGGAGCTGTTTTTT
13,-,TRBV4-3,TRBD1,TRBJ2-1,CASSQGQHNEQFF,TGCGCCAGCAGCCAGGGACAGCACAATGAGCAGTTCTTC
14,-,TRBV7-9,-,TRBJ1-2,CASSSIGPWDGYTF,TGTGCCAGCAGCTCAATTGGACCATGGGATGGCTACACCTTC
14,-,TRBV13,TRBD1,TRBJ2-7,CASGKGQLRYEQYF,TGTGCCAGCGGGAAGGGACAGTTACGCTACGAGCAGTACTTC
15,-,TRBV12-2,-,TRBJ1-5,CASRSLTAGNQPQHF,TGTGCAAGTCGCTCGCTGACGGCGGGCAATCAGCCCCAGCATTTT
17,-,TRBV10-2,TRBD2,TRBJ2-1,CASSGVRAGGLGNEQFF,TGCGCCAGCAGTGGAGTCCGAGCGGGGGGGCTCGGGAATGAGCAGTTCTTC
13,-,TRBV12-3/TRBV12-4,-,TRBJ2-7,CASSLVIPYEQYF,TGTGCCAGCAGTTTAGTGATCCCCTACGAGCAGTACTTC
15,few,TRBV6-1,-,TRBJ2-1,CASSETGGAYNEQFF,TGTGCCAGCAGTGAAACTGGGGGCGCCTACAATGAGCAGTTCTTC
16,-,TRBV6-2/TRBV6-3,-,TRBJ2-3,CASSYSVASSTDTQYF,TGTGCCAGCAGTTACTCTGTAGCGTCTAGCACAGATACGCAGTATTTT
14,-,TRBV6-1,-,TRBJ2-7,CASSEWGSGYEQYF,TGTGCCAGCAGTGAATGGGGTAGCGGCTACGAGCAGTACTTC
15,-,TRBV7-9,-,TRBJ1-2,CASSEPGQTNYGYTF,TGTGCCAGCAGCGAGCCGGGACAAACCAACTATGGCTACACCTTC
13,-,TRBV6-1,-,TRBJ2-1,CASSEAVGYEQFF,TGTGCCAGCAGTGAAGCGGTAGGCTATGAGCAGTTCTTC
11,-,TRBV2,-,TRBJ2-1,CASRGYPGQFF,TGTGCCAGCAGGGGTTATCCGGGGCAGTTCTTC
12,-,TRBV7-6,-,TRBJ2-5,CASRPLGETQYF,TGTGCCAGCAGGCCCCTTGGAGAGACCCAGTACTTC